This T cell receptor (beta chain) was identified during a study of metastatic and nonmetastatic thyroid tumors. MiXCR was used by TCRdb to re-call the PCR reads. The table has about 82,000 clones, around an eighth seen once; the top ten hold 7% to 9%. Thyroid surgery had not been preceded by any treatment in any patient. The CDR3 has 12 residues. In germline, CDR1 is DFQATT, CDR2 SNEGSKA (reference sequence). Trimming cost V 0 bases and J 9 bases, with 11 bases left between them. Comments on this clone: A much larger clone lies a single base off, so this may be a read error.

The receptor comes from a female donor with papillary thyroid cancer or a benign thyroid nodule (not recorded which). Some clones in this sample may be carry-over from other donors' samples. The chain is built from TRBV20-1 and TRBJ1-1, with no clear D. Material: tumor tissue. CDR3 amino acids: CSAREGSGKAFF. CDR3 DNA: TGCAGTGCTAGAGAGGGCAGTGGGAAAGCTTTCTTT.